This T cell receptor (beta chain) was identified during a study of identical twins. A template switching step contributed a universal primer site, while unique molecular identifiers were present in the cDNA. From the 5' RACE reads, TCRdb called clonotypes with MiXCR, one entry per CDR3 protein. The profile covers some 660,000 distinct CDR3 sequences, with over 8.5% appearing a single time and 0.8% to 1% taken by the ten largest. With regard to this clonotype: The antigen is not known.

Per germline, CDR1 SGHTA and CDR2 FQGTGA. The CDR3 is 15 amino acids. V was pared by 4 bases and J by 4 bases, with 16 bases between. Broader study findings: Beta out-of-frame sequences showed weaker excess sharing between twins.

The same data also went into a second study, on yellow fever vaccine responses in identical twins.

The sample taken for sequencing was PBMCs. The chain employs TRBV7-3 and TRBJ2-5; D may be TRBD2 (6 bases). The sequence came from a woman between 18 and 29 years old in good health. For the CDR3, the DNA is TGTGCCAGCAGCTCGTCAGGAGGGGTCGGAGAGACCCAGTACTTC. It yields the protein CASSSSGGVGETQYF.